The 7 T cell receptor beta chains reported below all come from one sample, sequenced in a study of T cell repertoires in cytomegalovirus infection. Via MiXCR, TCRdb re-called the reads, giving one row per CDR3 protein. The data show approximately 600,000 distinct CDR3 sequences, just under 40% seen once. Their antigens are not known. The sample was cultured PBMCs, taken from culture after CMV antigen stimulation. These receptors all stem from a human donor in good health (CMV status not recorded). Some clones in this sample may be carry-over from other donors' samples.

This clonotype showed up just a few times. The chain couples TRBV7-8 to TRBJ1-6; a weak D match, TRBD1 (5 bases). The CDR3 is 15 residues long. CDR1 and CDR2 (germline): SGHVS, FQNEAQ. V was shortened by 7 bases and J by 3 bases, with 13 bases between the two germline ends. This CDR3 is CASISGGLYNSPLHF. CDR3 DNA sequence: TGTGCCAGCATCTCGGGGGGTCTCTATAATTCACCCCTCCACTTT.

The CDR3 protein is CASSFSGLGKDTQYF. DNA for the CDR3: TGTGCCAGCAGTTTTTCGGGACTGGGGAAAGATACGCAGTATTTT. The chain joins TRBV12-3 or TRBV12-4 to TRBJ2-3; the D gene is possibly TRBD2 (6 bases). V lost 3 bases, J lost 5 bases, and 15 bases lay in between. CDR3 length: 15 amino acids.

CDR3 amino acids: CASSASGTSGRVGTQYF. CDR3 in DNA: TGTGCCAGCAGCGCCTCCGGGACTAGCGGGAGAGTTGGGACCCAGTACTTC. The chain uses TRBV5-4 and TRBJ2-5; TRBD2 matches 14 bases. The V gene end was trimmed by 4 bases and the J gene end by 7 bases; junction bases not matched to a gene: 12. The CDR3 extends over 17 amino acids. Looked up from germline, CDR1 is SGHNT and CDR2 is YYREEE (reference sequence).

The rearrangement links TRBV7-9 to TRBJ2-7; D might be TRBD2 (8 bases). This CDR3 contains 17 residues. Germline lookup yields CDR1 SEHNR and CDR2 FQNEAQ (reference sequence). The V end was cut by 0 bases, the J end by 3 bases, with 18 bases between. The chain's CDR3 is CASSLALGRGRHYEQYF. The CDR3 region has the DNA TGTGCCAGCAGCTTAGCGCTCGGGAGGGGGCGGCACTACGAGCAGTACTTC.

This chain connects TRBV2 to TRBJ2-2; weak D call: TRBD1 (8 bases). The ends were cut back, 6 bases at V and 3 bases at J, with 11 bases in the middle. Looked up from germline, CDR1 is SNHLY and CDR2 is FYNNEI. The CDR3 is 14 amino acids. The CDR3 DNA reads TGTGCCAGCAGACAGGGGGGGGACACCGGGGAGCTGTTTTTT. Translating gives CASRQGGDTGELFF. The full variable domain, completed using reference TRBV2 and TRBJ2-2, is EPEVTQTPSHQVTQMGQEVILRCVPISNHLYFYWYRQILGQKVEFLVSFYNNEISEKSEIFDDQFSVERPDGSNFTLKIRSTKLEDSAMYFCASRQGGDTGELFFGEGSRLTVL.

The chain couples TRBV19 to TRBJ1-5; 7 bases are a match to TRBD1. The CDR3 totals 16 residues. Germline CDR1 and CDR2: LNHDA and SQIVND (reference sequence). The J segment lost 5 bases and the V segment lost 6 bases, leaving 13 bases of the junction unmatched. The CDR3 region is CASSLNKGAVDQPQHF. DNA of the CDR3: TGTGCCAGTAGCTTAAATAAGGGGGCCGTAGATCAGCCCCAGCATTTT.

The chain is built from TRBV7-6 and TRBJ2-7, with TRBD1 matching over 7 bases. The CDR3 covers 15 residues. The V segment lost 5 bases and the J segment 5 bases; nucleotides outside the gene matches: 12. CDR1 is SGHVS and CDR2 is FNYEAQ in the germline V gene. The chain's CDR3 is CASSGWTGVIDEQYF. The CDR3 DNA reads TGTGCCAGCAGCGGGTGGACAGGCGTGATCGACGAGCAGTACTTC.